Included here is one T cell receptor beta chain sequence, with context. This sample stems from a study of blood T cell repertoires in COVID-19. Background on the study: Specimens from acute and convalescent COVID-19 originated in the United States, Italy and Spain. T cells, B-cell-depleted T cells, or PBMCs supplied cDNA or gDNA.

As processed by the authors: Cell counts per sample came from amplifying reference gene primers. TCRdb keeps only in-frame clones here, not all; method: immunoSEQ multiplex PCR. The DNA gave D and trimming, while V, J and clone size come from that table. Of fewer than 250,000 clones in the sample, 85% to 90% were seen once. The source is a man aged 55 to 69 with acute or convalescent COVID-19. Sequencing was carried out using peripheral blood.

The CDR3 region has the DNA TGTGCCAGTAGTACGACGGGACAGGCCTACTATGGCTACACCTTC. It is translated as CASSTTGQAYYGYTF. This chain joins TRBV19 and TRBJ1-2; 8 nucleotides line up with TRBD1. The CDR3 runs 15 residues. V lost 4 bases to trimming and J lost 3 bases; unmatched junction nucleotides: 7. The V gene's germline CDR1 is LNHDA and CDR2 SQIVND (reference sequence). The entire variable domain, with the rest obtained from reference TRBV19 and TRBJ1-2, is as follows: DGGITQSPKYLFRKEGQNVTLSCEQNLNHDAMYWYRQDPGQGLRLIYYSQIVNDFQKGDIAEGYSVSREKKESFPLTVTSAQKNPTAFYLCASSTTGQAYYGYTFGSGTRLTVV.